This TCR beta chain was recovered during a study of radiation and T cells in renal cell carcinoma. The assay was immunoSEQ multiplex PCR, and TCRdb's table has in-frame clones only and misses some. Altogether about 140,000 clones are present, less than 85% being singletons, with the ten largest covering roughly 23%. As for time point: baseline pretreatment blood. Noted treatment: 15 Gy SBRT to primary tumor, nephrectomy 4 weeks later. V gave up 7 bases and J gave up 7 bases, with 14 bases separating them. This CDR3 has 13 amino acids. Germline V CDR1 and CDR2: SEHNR, FQNEAQ (reference sequence). This clone was recorded a few times.

This material consisted of blood, taken from a patient whose treatment included radiotherapy and nephrectomy. The J gene is TRBJ2-1, the V gene TRBV7-9; tentatively, D is TRBD2 (6 bases). The TCR comes from a woman in her fifties or sixties with renal cell carcinoma. CDR3 region: CASTTAGRNEQFF. CDR3 coding DNA: TGTGCCAGCACGACGGCGGGGAGAAATGAGCAGTTCTTC.